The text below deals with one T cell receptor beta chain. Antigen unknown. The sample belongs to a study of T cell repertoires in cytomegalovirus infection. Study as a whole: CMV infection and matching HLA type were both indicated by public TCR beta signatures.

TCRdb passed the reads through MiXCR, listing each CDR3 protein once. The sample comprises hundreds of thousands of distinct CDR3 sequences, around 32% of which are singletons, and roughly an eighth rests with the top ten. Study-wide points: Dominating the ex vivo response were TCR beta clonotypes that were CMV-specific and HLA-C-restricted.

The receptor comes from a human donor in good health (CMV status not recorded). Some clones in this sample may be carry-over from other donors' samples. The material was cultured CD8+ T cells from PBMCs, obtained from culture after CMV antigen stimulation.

CDR3 nucleotides: TGTGCCAGCAGTGAAGCGCGGGGCCCGAGGGATGAGCAGTTCTTC. This translates into CASSEARGPRDEQFF. V and J are TRBV2 and TRBJ2-1; tentatively, D is TRBD2 (6 bases). The V end lost 0 bases, the J end lost 8 bases, and 14 bases lay between the germline ends. The CDR3 extends over 15 amino acids. The V gene's germline CDR1 is SNHLY and CDR2 FYNNEI.